This TCR beta chain was sequenced during a study of blood T cell repertoires in COVID-19. Study-level information: COVID-19 samples collected from the United States, Italy and Spain covered acute and convalescent phases. T cells, B-cell-depleted T cells, or PBMCs provided the cDNA or gDNA that served as material.

Original analysis: Nucleated cell counts were estimated from reference gene primer amplification. Measured with immunoSEQ multiplex PCR; TCRdb has only the in-frame clones, and not every one. The DNA was the basis for D and trimming; V, J and clone size are from that table. The sample has under 80,000 clones, 85% to 90% seen once. The ends were cut back, 3 bases at V and 0 bases at J, with 20 bases in the middle. The CDR3 runs 17 residues. Germline CDR1 and CDR2: DFQATT and SNEGSKA (reference sequence). Sequencing used peripheral blood. The receptor comes from a middle-aged man with active COVID-19. The chain couples TRBV20-1 to TRBJ1-1; perhaps TRBD1 as D (6 bases). CDR3 nucleotides: TGCAGTGCTAGTAAATATCTAATGGACAGACTGAACACTGAAGCTTTCTTT. It is translated as CSASKYLMDRLNTEAFF.